This record concerns one T cell receptor (gamma chain) sequence. Its antigen remains unknown. Alphabeta T cells were depleted, then CD3+ Vdelta1+ Vdelta2- thymocytes were FACS-sorted. Sequences come from RNA converted to cDNA by reverse transcription. CDR3 amplicons came from multiplex PCR with pooled V-gene forward and constant-region reverse primers. TCRdb reran clone calling via CATT on the multiplex PCR reads. The sample holds 36,000 or so gamma-chain clones; around 20% are singletons and the top ten take less than 2%. The data belong to a study of Vδ1+ human thymocytes. Study-wide results and limits: Despite high sort purity, about 20% of thymic T cell receptor delta sequences were Vdelta2. Thymic TRG and TRD repertoires appeared highly polyclonal, with Gaussian CDR3 length distributions.

Germline V lookup: CDR1 VENAVY, CDR2 YDSYNSRV. V trimming: 1 base; J trimming: 11 bases; junction bases outside the gene matches: 5. The CDR3 runs 11 residues. This chain joins TRGV8 and TRGJ1 or TRGJ2. The sequence derives from a girl under three years old who had congenital heart surgery. The sample taken for sequencing was Vdelta1+ gamma-delta thymocytes from the thymus. Documented subset: FACS-sorted CD3+ TCRalphabeta- TCRVdelta1+ TCRVdelta2- thymocytes. The DNA of the CDR3 is TGTGCCACCTGGGATAGCTATGAGAAACTCTTT. The encoded protein is CATWDSYEKLF.